Following are 16 T cell receptor beta chains from one sample sequenced in a study of blood T cell repertoires in COVID-19. TCRdb's table, derived via immunoSEQ multiplex PCR, lists solely in-frame clones and lacks some. The data hold 200,000 to 300,000 clones, with approximately 90% observed a single time. The specimen sequenced was peripheral blood. All receptors come from a man between 60 and 70 years old who had recovered from COVID-19.

Comment on this clone: At the DNA level, this CDR3 is encoded by other sequences in the same sample as well. The gene calls are TRBV19 and TRBJ1-1; the match to TRBD1 covers 7 bases. Trimming at V came to 2 bases and at J to 0 bases, leaving 3 bases not matched to a gene. CDR1 is LNHDA, CDR2 SQIVND, per germline (reference sequence). The CDR3 totals 15 residues. CDR3 nucleotide sequence: TGTGCCAGTAGTATAACCGGGACAGTGAACACTGAAGCTTTCTTT. Protein product: CASSITGTVNTEAFF.

This chain joins TRBV7-9 and TRBJ1-5; D uncertain. The CDR3 totals 13 residues. CDR1 is SEHNR and CDR2 is FQNEAQ in the germline V gene (reference sequence). The V end was cut by 2 bases, the J end by 7 bases, with 9 bases between. In DNA form, the CDR3 reads TGTGCCAGCAGCTTATTTGAAAGCCAGCCCCAGCATTTT. This codes for CASSLFESQPQHF.

This clone showed up just once. The V call is TRBV7-2, the J call TRBJ1-5; TRBD1 matches 8 bases. Germline V gene data show CDR1 as SGHTA and CDR2 as FQGNSA. V was pared by 5 bases and J by 6 bases, with 9 bases of the junction left unmatched. The CDR3 length is 15 residues. DNA of the CDR3: TGTGCCAGCAGCCTGCGGACAGGGTACGGTCAGCCCCAGCATTTT. Residues: CASSLRTGYGQPQHF.

The rearrangement joins TRBV27 to TRBJ1-1; 9 bases fit TRBD1. Trimming took 7 bases from V and 0 from J; bases not matched to a gene: 6. CDR1 and CDR2 (germline): MNHEY, SMNVEV (reference sequence). The CDR3 loop spans 15 amino acids. As DNA, the CDR3 is TGTGCCAGCACCCGGACAGGGGTTATGAACACTGAAGCTTTCTTT. It is translated as CASTRTGVMNTEAFF.

The rearrangement joins TRBV30 to TRBJ1-1; unclear D gene. Germline V CDR1 and CDR2: GTSNPN, SVGIG (reference sequence). V lost 0 bases, J lost 11 bases, and 16 bases lay in between. The CDR3 is made up of 13 amino acids. The CDR3 loop is CAWSVLRQTEAFF. The DNA of the CDR3 is TGTGCCTGGAGTGTACTCAGGCAAACCGAGGCTTTCTTT.

This chain joins TRBV5-1 and TRBJ2-7, with 7 nucleotides matching TRBD1. This CDR3 is built from 15 residues. V shed 0 bases and J 3 bases; nucleotides not matched to a gene: 6. The V gene's germline CDR1 is SGHRS and CDR2 YFSETQ. The CDR3 DNA is TGCGCCAGCAGCTTGGACGGGACAGAGGTCTACGAGCAGTACTTC. It encodes CASSLDGTEVYEQYF. Combining the CDR3 with reference TRBV5-1 and TRBJ2-7 gives the whole variable domain KAGVTQTPRYLIKTRGQQVTLSCSPISGHRSVSWYQQTPGQGLQFLFEYFSETQRNKGNFPGRFSGRQFSNSRSEMNVSTLELGDSALYLCASSLDGTEVYEQYFGPGTRLTVT.

A few counts support this clone. The V and J genes are TRBV7-8 and TRBJ2-1; 13 bases align to TRBD2. V was pared by 5 bases and J by 9 bases, with 13 bases of the junction left unmatched. This CDR3 region has 17 residues. Germline CDR1 reads SGHVS; CDR2 reads FQNEAQ. CDR3 protein: CASSIRTSGGQGSEQFF. Written as DNA, the CDR3 is TGTGCCAGCAGCATACGGACTAGCGGGGGCCAGGGAAGTGAGCAGTTCTTC.

This chain connects TRBV9 to TRBJ2-7, with 7 positions matching TRBD1. Germline V gene lookup returns CDR1 SGDLS and CDR2 YYNGEE. The CDR3 contains 13 residues. V dropped 4 bases and J dropped 3; count of bases not matched to a gene: 4. The CDR3 sequence is CASSSRDSYEQYF. In DNA, the CDR3 is TGTGCCAGCAGCAGCCGGGACAGCTACGAGCAGTACTTC.

J is TRBJ2-7 and V is TRBV6-4; perhaps TRBD2 as D (5 bases). V was shortened by 5 bases and J by 0 bases, with 14 bases between the two germline ends. Germline V gene lookup returns CDR1 MRHNA and CDR2 SNTAGT. There are 15 residues in the CDR3. Written as DNA, the CDR3 is TGTGCCAGCAGTCTCCTCCCGGGGAGCTCCTACGAGCAGTACTTC. Residues: CASSLLPGSSYEQYF.

The chain employs TRBV7-3 and TRBJ2-7; 10 bases match TRBD1. J was trimmed by 6 bases and V by 2 bases; bases with no gene match: 7. Germline CDR1 and CDR2: SGHTA and FQGTGA. The CDR3 is 15 amino acids. DNA of the CDR3: TGTGCCAGCAGCTTATCCGGGGACAGGGGTTCCGAGCAGTACTTC. It translates to CASSLSGDRGSEQYF. The full variable domain, with the rest looked up from reference TRBV7-3 and TRBJ2-7, is GAGVSQTPSNKVTEKGKYVELRCDPISGHTALYWYRQSLGQGPEFLIYFQGTGAADDSGLPNDRFFAVRPEGSVSTLKIQRTERGDSAVYLCASSLSGDRGSEQYFGPGTRLTVT.

This chain connects TRBV4-2 to TRBJ2-7; D possibly corresponds to TRBD2 (6 bases). V lost 0 bases to trimming and J lost 2 bases, with 14 bases between them. Germline V lookup: CDR1 LGHNA, CDR2 YNFKEQ. This CDR3 region has 16 residues. The chain's CDR3 is CASSQDWTGVTYEQYF. As DNA, the CDR3 is TGTGCCAGCAGCCAAGACTGGACGGGGGTAACCTACGAGCAGTACTTC.

This clone was counted only a few times. The chain links TRBV5-6 to TRBJ1-4; TRBD1 aligns across 10 bases. The V and J ends lost 4 bases and 1 base, in that order; junction bases with no gene match: 7. This CDR3 has 17 amino acids. The germline V gene has CDR1 SGHDT and CDR2 YYEEEE. In DNA form, the CDR3 reads TGTGCCAGCAGCGGACAGGGGGAATATAGAACTAATGAAAAACTGTTTTTT. This encodes CASSGQGEYRTNEKLFF.

V and J are TRBV5-5 and TRBJ1-6; no definite D call. Trimming removed 0 bases from V and 4 bases from J, with 8 bases in between. The CDR3 is made up of 15 amino acids. Germline lookup yields CDR1 SGHKS and CDR2 YYEKEE (reference sequence). The CDR3 protein is CASSLVADYNSPLHF. For the CDR3, the DNA is TGTGCCAGCAGCTTGGTGGCTGATTATAATTCACCCCTCCACTTT.

J is TRBJ1-2 and V is TRBV7-2; D call uncertain. This CDR3 has 13 residues. Trimming stripped 2 bases from V and 4 bases from J, with 8 bases between. Per germline, CDR1 SGHTA and CDR2 FQGNSA. The CDR3 nucleotides are TGTGCCAGCAGCTTAAAGTCCAGCTATGGCTACACCTTC. Translation gives CASSLKSSYGYTF.

The chain is built from TRBV18 and TRBJ1-5, with D perhaps matching TRBD1 (6 bases). The CDR3 length is 14 residues. CDR1 is KGHSH, CDR2 LQKENI, per germline. V lost 5 bases to trimming and J lost 6 bases, with 14 bases between them. The CDR3 region has the DNA TGTGCCAGCTCAGTTTCGGGACAAGGTCAGCCCCAGCATTTT. Amino acids: CASSVSGQGQPQHF.

This chain links TRBV9 with TRBJ2-5, with 9 bases aligning to TRBD2. The junction had 4 bases not matched to a gene; V was cut back by 2 bases and J by 5 bases. Germline loops: CDR1 SGDLS, CDR2 YYNGEE. The CDR3 runs to 14 residues. The CDR3 loop reads CASSVSGGHETQYF. CDR3 DNA: TGTGCCAGCAGCGTGAGCGGGGGGCATGAGACCCAGTACTTC.